A single sample is the source of the 28 T cell receptor beta chains below, sequenced in a study of control samples from healthy donors and cancer patients. Produced via immunoSEQ multiplex PCR; TCRdb's table is partial and in-frame only. The data contain some 200,000 clones, 90% to 95% of them singletons. Sequencing input: blood. The receptors derive from a woman aged 25 to 45 in good health.

As regards this clone: Within the sample, other DNA sequences also encode this same CDR3. The rearrangement joins TRBV6-4 to TRBJ2-1; D might be TRBD2 (6 bases). The germline V and J ends were trimmed by 3 bases and 4 bases, with 10 bases remaining between them. This CDR3 has 14 residues. Looked up from germline, CDR1 is MRHNA and CDR2 is SNTAGT. The CDR3: CASSEGGPYNEQFF. In DNA form, the CDR3 reads TGTGCCAGCAGTGAGGGGGGACCTTACAATGAGCAGTTCTTC.

The chain links TRBV19 to TRBJ1-2, with a possible D match to TRBD1 (6 bases). V lost 0 bases and J 6 bases, leaving 11 bases between the germline ends. The CDR3 loop spans 14 amino acids. Germline V lookup: CDR1 LNHDA, CDR2 SQIVND (reference sequence). CDR3 sequence reads: CASSIDRGLDGYTF. The CDR3 DNA reads as TGTGCCAGTAGTATAGACAGGGGACTAGATGGCTACACCTTC.

The chain carries TRBV19 and TRBJ1-1, with D uncertain. The CDR3 totals 12 residues. Per the germline V gene, CDR1 is LNHDA and CDR2 is SQIVND (reference sequence). Trimming cost V 5 bases and J 0 bases, with 4 bases left between them. As DNA, the CDR3 is TGTGCCAGTAGTTTGATGAACACTGAAGCTTTCTTT. This translates into CASSLMNTEAFF.

V is TRBV15 and J is TRBJ1-1; 7 nucleotides match TRBD1. Germline V gene data show CDR1 as LNHNV and CDR2 as YYDKDF (reference sequence). This CDR3 contains 14 residues. The V gene end was trimmed by 8 bases and the J gene end by 1 base; junction bases not matched to a gene: 7. CDR3 bases: TGTGCCACCCACAGGGGAGGACGGAACACTGAAGCTTTCTTT. Encoded protein: CATHRGGRNTEAFF.

The rearrangement uses TRBV6-2 or TRBV6-3 and TRBJ1-5; D is ambiguous. CDR3 length: 14 amino acids. The germline V and J ends were trimmed by 0 bases and 4 bases, with 7 bases remaining between them. CDR1 is MNHEY, CDR2 SVGEGT, per germline. CDR3 region: CASSYSTQNQPQHF. The CDR3 DNA reads as TGTGCCAGCAGTTACTCGACCCAGAATCAGCCCCAGCATTTT.

The chain carries TRBV19 and TRBJ1-1; 7 bases match TRBD1. The germline V gene encodes CDR1 LNHDA and CDR2 SQIVND (reference sequence). J lost 0 bases, V lost 5 bases, and 3 bases had no gene match. This CDR3 contains 14 residues. The CDR3 here is CASSSDRMNTEAFF. CDR3 DNA: TGTGCCAGTAGTTCGGACAGGATGAACACTGAAGCTTTCTTT.

The chain links TRBV27 to TRBJ2-3, with 9 bases matching TRBD2. With V trimmed by 2 bases and J by 5 bases, 2 bases remained unmatched. Germline-derived CDR1 and CDR2 are MNHEY and SMNVEV (reference sequence). This CDR3 region has 14 residues. In nucleotides, the CDR3 is TGTGCCAGCAGTTTAGCGGGAGGGGTAGATACGCAGTATTTT. Its protein product is CASSLAGGVDTQYF.

This sequence joins TRBV11-2 and TRBJ2-5; 8 bases fit TRBD1. CDR3 length: 14 amino acids. V lost 5 bases, J lost 4 bases, and 6 bases stayed unmatched. Germline V gives CDR1 SGHAT, CDR2 FQNNGV. CDR3 loop: CASSPGQGRETQYF. CDR3 coding DNA: TGTGCCAGCAGCCCAGGACAGGGTCGAGAGACCCAGTACTTC.

This clone came up a few times. The V gene is TRBV18, the J gene TRBJ1-6, with 8 bases identical to TRBD1. Looked up from germline, CDR1 is KGHSH and CDR2 is LQKENI. V shed 5 bases and J 7 bases; nucleotides not matched to a gene: 10. This CDR3 has 16 residues. The CDR3 DNA is TGTGCCAGCTCATCGGACAGGGCCGTGGGAAATTCACCCCTCCACTTT. It encodes CASSSDRAVGNSPLHF.

This rearrangement joins TRBV28 to TRBJ2-1, with D maybe TRBD1 (6 bases). Between the trimmed V and J ends, which lost 6 bases and 4 bases, there was a span of 13 bases. This CDR3 region has 14 residues. Germline assignment: CDR1 MDHEN and CDR2 SYDVKM. CDR3 sequence: CASRPTDRYNEQFF. CDR3 nucleotide sequence: TGTGCCAGCAGACCTACCGACAGGTACAATGAGCAGTTCTTC.

Turning to this clone: Distinct nucleotide sequences in the sample also encode this CDR3. The V gene is TRBV2, the J gene TRBJ2-6; D remains unclear. Trimming removed 6 bases from V and 0 bases from J, with 3 bases in between. The CDR3 totals 13 residues. The germline gives CDR1 SNHLY, CDR2 FYNNEI. The DNA of the CDR3 is TGTGCCAGCAGAGACTCTGGGGCCAACGTCCTGACTTTC. This translates into CASRDSGANVLTF.

This chain joins TRBV6-2 or TRBV6-3 and TRBJ2-3, with 7 nucleotides matching TRBD2. The CDR3 is made up of 15 amino acids. CDR1 is MNHEY, CDR2 SVGEGT, per germline. The V and J ends lost 3 bases and 2 bases, in that order; junction bases with no gene match: 5. The CDR3 DNA reads as TGTGCCAGCAGTTATGGGACTATATCCACAGATACGCAGTATTTT. This codes for CASSYGTISTDTQYF.

The genes are TRBV7-9 and TRBJ2-1, with TRBD2 identical over 7 bases. This CDR3 is 12 amino acids long. In germline, CDR1 is SEHNR, CDR2 FQNEAQ (reference sequence). V lost 3 bases and J lost 9; bases outside the gene matches: 2. The CDR3 here is CASSLTSTEQFF. Here the CDR3 DNA reads TGTGCCAGCAGCTTGACTAGCACTGAGCAGTTCTTC.

The V and J genes are TRBV6-4 and TRBJ2-3, with TRBD2 matching 8 bases. The CDR3 is made up of 15 amino acids. Germline loops: CDR1 MRHNA, CDR2 SNTAGT. V lost 2 bases to trimming and J lost 6 bases; unmatched junction nucleotides: 7. For the CDR3, the DNA is TGTGCCAGCAGTGACCGAGCGGGGGTTGGTGATACGCAGTATTTT. This sequence encodes CASSDRAGVGDTQYF.

V usage is TRBV20-1 and J usage is TRBJ2-5; TRBD1 or TRBD2 may be the D gene (5 bases each). The CDR3 runs 15 residues. Trimming cost V 3 bases and J 3 bases, with 17 bases left between them. The germline gives CDR1 DFQATT, CDR2 SNEGSKA (reference sequence). In DNA form, the CDR3 reads TGCAGTGCTAGTAAATCTCGGGGCCCGAAAGAGACCCAGTACTTC. It yields the protein CSASKSRGPKETQYF.

The chain is built from TRBV5-6 and TRBJ2-7; 12 positions agree with TRBD2. This CDR3 has 14 residues. Germline V gives CDR1 SGHDT, CDR2 YYEEEE. Unmatched junction bases numbered 6, after V lost 7 bases and J lost 4 bases. The CDR3 sequence is CASALGLAGYEQYF. The CDR3, as DNA: TGTGCCAGCGCCCTGGGACTAGCGGGTTACGAGCAGTACTTC.

The chain uses TRBV5-1 and TRBJ1-2; D ambiguous. Germline CDR1 reads SGHRS; CDR2 reads YFSETQ. Trimming pared 0 bases from V and 3 bases from J, leaving 6 bases between. The length of the CDR3 is 13 residues. Here the CDR3 DNA reads TGCGCCAGCAGCTTGGTCGCCGACTATGGCTACACCTTC. Translated, it gives CASSLVADYGYTF. Full variable domain (rest looked up from reference TRBV5-1 and TRBJ1-2): KAGVTQTPRYLIKTRGQQVTLSCSPISGHRSVSWYQQTPGQGLQFLFEYFSETQRNKGNFPGRFSGRQFSNSRSEMNVSTLELGDSALYLCASSLVADYGYTFGSGTRLTVV.

V usage is TRBV10-2 and J usage is TRBJ1-5, with 8 positions matching TRBD1. This CDR3 is built from 14 residues. CDR1 is WSHSY and CDR2 is SAAADI in the germline V gene. V lost 5 bases and J lost 7; bases outside the gene matches: 7. The CDR3 sequence: CASSPGGAGQPQHF. DNA for the CDR3: TGCGCCAGCAGTCCAGGGGGCGCGGGACAGCCCCAGCATTTT.

The chain recombines TRBV6-4 with TRBJ2-1; either TRBD1 or TRBD2 may supply D (6 bases each). The CDR3 length is 14 residues. The germline gives CDR1 MRHNA, CDR2 SNTAGT. The V and J ends lost 6 bases and 3 bases respectively, with 12 bases between them. The CDR3 region is CASSLRGDYNEQFF. The CDR3 DNA reads TGTGCCAGCAGCTTGAGGGGGGACTACAATGAGCAGTTCTTC.

The chain is built from TRBV6-5 and TRBJ1-5; no clear D gene. CDR3 size: 15 residues. With 5 bases removed from V and 0 bases from J, the gap between germline ends came to 11 bases. CDR1 is MNHEY, CDR2 SVGAGI, per germline. The CDR3 loop is CASSPGLNSNQPQHF. In DNA form, the CDR3 reads TGTGCCAGCAGTCCCGGACTCAATAGCAATCAGCCCCAGCATTTT.

The chain carries TRBV24-1 and TRBJ2-1; 13 bases agree with TRBD2. V gave up 0 bases and J gave up 8 bases; unmatched junction bases: 6. Germline CDR1 and CDR2: KGHDR and SFDVKD. This CDR3 is 17 amino acids long. The CDR3 spells CATSDLQGLAGRDEQFF. The CDR3 DNA sequence: TGTGCCACCAGTGATTTGCAGGGACTAGCGGGAAGGGATGAGCAGTTCTTC.

This chain joins TRBV7-2 and TRBJ2-2; TRBD2 might be the D (6 bases). This CDR3 is built from 16 residues. The germline gives CDR1 SGHTA, CDR2 FQGNSA. V was pared by 0 bases and J by 0 bases, with 8 bases between. CDR3 region: CASSLAGGTNTGELFF. CDR3 DNA: TGTGCCAGCAGCTTAGCGGGGGGTACGAACACCGGGGAGCTGTTTTTT.

The V call is TRBV21-1, the J call TRBJ1-1; the D segment call TRBD1 is taken from the table without a DNA check. TRBV21-1 is a pseudogene segment. The CDR3 loop spans 15 amino acids. The CDR3 is CASSKERTGNTEAFF. CDR3 nucleotide sequence: TGTGCCAGCAGCAAAGAGAGGACAGGGAACACTGAAGCTTTCTTT.

About this clone: Within the sample, other DNA sequences also encode this same CDR3. The chain recombines TRBV11-2 with TRBJ2-1; D is undetermined. The CDR3 covers 11 residues. V lost 8 bases and J lost 3, with 5 bases in between. Germline loops: CDR1 SGHAT, CDR2 FQNNGV. Written as DNA, the CDR3 is TGTGCCAGCTCAGACTACAATGAGCAGTTCTTC. Amino acids: CASSDYNEQFF.

This chain links TRBV24-1 with TRBJ2-1; 8 nucleotides agree with TRBD2. Germline V CDR1 and CDR2: KGHDR, SFDVKD. J was trimmed by 0 bases and V by 2 bases; bases with no gene match: 2. The CDR3 totals 16 residues. In DNA form, the CDR3 reads TGTGCCACCAGTGATTCCGGGACTAGCTCCTACAATGAGCAGTTCTTC. Translation: CATSDSGTSSYNEQFF.

Of note for this clone: This sample includes further DNA sequences coding for the same CDR3. The chain couples TRBV18 to TRBJ2-1, with D perhaps matching TRBD1 or TRBD2 (5 bases each). Germline V lookup: CDR1 KGHSH, CDR2 LQKENI. Trimming removed 2 bases from V and 8 bases from J, with 7 bases in between. The CDR3 consists of 12 residues. For the CDR3, the DNA is TGTGCCAGCTCACCAGGGGGTGATGAGCAGTTCTTC. Translation gives CASSPGGDEQFF.

The J gene is TRBJ2-7, the V gene TRBV7-2; D is possibly TRBD2 (5 bases). There are 14 residues in the CDR3. Germline CDR1 is SGHTA and CDR2 is FQGNSA. The ends were cut back, 1 base at V and 2 bases at J, with 9 bases in the middle. CDR3 nucleotides: TGTGCCAGCAGCTTAGGACTACCCCCCTACGAGCAGTACTTC. Encoded protein: CASSLGLPPYEQYF.

CDR3 nucleotide sequence: TGTGCCAGCAGCTTGGGAGCGGGAGTGGCCTACAATGAGCAGTTCTTC. Translation gives CASSLGAGVAYNEQFF. V usage is TRBV5-5 and J usage is TRBJ2-1; TRBD2 matches 8 bases. The CDR3 loop spans 16 amino acids. Germline assignment: CDR1 SGHKS and CDR2 YYEKEE (reference sequence). Germline trimming cut 0 bases from V and 2 bases from J; bases unmatched to any gene: 4.